The next 10 T cell receptor beta chains were all read from a single sample in a study of cytomegalovirus exposure and HLA in healthy donors. PCR primers comprised 60 Vbeta and 13 Jbeta primers. Clones were read by immunoSEQ multiplex PCR, and TCRdb kept only the in-frame ones, dropping some. The sample contains about 170,000 clones, around 85% of which appear only once. Sequencing was carried out using PBMCs. The receptors come from a boy aged 2 to 9 in good health and CMV-seronegative.

The J gene is TRBJ2-6, the V gene TRBV6-1, with D hard to call. The CDR3 has 15 amino acids. Germline CDR1 MNHNS, CDR2 SASEGT. Trimming removed 7 bases from V and 0 bases from J, with 10 bases in between. In DNA, the CDR3 is TGTGCCAGCACCCAGGCCCTCTCTGGGGCCAACGTCCTGACTTTC. Translated, it gives CASTQALSGANVLTF.

J is TRBJ2-3 and V is TRBV15; 8 bases align to TRBD2. CDR3 size: 17 residues. Germline CDR1 and CDR2: LNHNV and YYDKDF (reference sequence). With V trimmed by 0 bases and J by 4 bases, 9 bases remained unmatched. As DNA, the CDR3 is TGTGCCACCAGCAGAGATGTGGCGGGGGGACGGGCAGATACGCAGTATTTT. This codes for CATSRDVAGGRADTQYF.

The rearrangement joins TRBV28 to TRBJ1-1; the D gene is possibly TRBD1 (5 bases). Trimming cost V 10 bases and J 3 bases, with 18 bases left between them. This CDR3 is built from 14 residues. Per the germline V gene, CDR1 is MDHEN and CDR2 is SYDVKM. In DNA, the CDR3 is TGTGCCATCACCCCAGGGTCCGTTGACACTGAAGCTTTCTTT. This sequence encodes CAITPGSVDTEAFF.

This sequence joins TRBV11-2 and TRBJ2-1, with 8 positions matching TRBD2. The CDR3 spans 17 residues. Trimming removed 5 bases from V and 3 bases from J; junction bases left unmatched: 12. Germline CDR1 and CDR2: SGHAT and FQNNGV. The CDR3 sequence: CASSRLGSGGLYNEQFF. The CDR3 DNA reads as TGTGCCAGCAGCCGCCTCGGGAGCGGGGGCCTCTACAATGAGCAGTTCTTC.

The chain recombines TRBV20-1 with TRBJ2-3; D possibly corresponds to TRBD2 (5 bases). Germline CDR1 reads DFQATT; CDR2 reads SNEGSKA (reference sequence). V gave up 6 bases and J gave up 2 bases, with 6 bases separating them. CDR3 length: 11 amino acids. This CDR3 is CSARVTDTQYF. The CDR3 nucleotides read TGCAGTGCGAGGGTCACAGATACGCAGTATTTT.

V gene TRBV18 combines with J gene TRBJ2-3; possible D gene TRBD2, 6 bases. The CDR3 contains 16 residues. The V end lost 6 bases, the J end lost 2 bases, and 18 bases lay between the germline ends. Germline CDR1 reads KGHSH; CDR2 reads LQKENI. The chain's CDR3 is CASSPMGTPTTDTQYF. In nucleotides, the CDR3 is TGTGCCAGCTCCCCCATGGGGACTCCAACCACAGATACGCAGTATTTT.

The V and J genes are TRBV9 and TRBJ2-6; D unresolved. Germline CDR1 is SGDLS and CDR2 is YYNGEE. Between the trimmed V and J ends, which lost 8 bases and 4 bases, there was a span of 10 bases. The CDR3 consists of 13 residues. The CDR3 reads CASAETGANVLTF. In DNA form, the CDR3 reads TGTGCCAGTGCGGAGACCGGGGCCAACGTCCTGACTTTC.

The chain carries TRBV7-9 and TRBJ2-5; 7 positions agree with TRBD1. This CDR3 spans 12 amino acids. V lost 5 bases to trimming and J lost 4 bases; unmatched junction nucleotides: 1. CDR1 is SEHNR, CDR2 FQNEAQ, per germline (reference sequence). CDR3 in amino acids: CASSAGGETQYF. The CDR3, as DNA: TGTGCCAGCAGCGCAGGGGGAGAGACCCAGTACTTC.

Comments on this clone: A much larger clone lies a single base off, so this may be a read error. V usage is TRBV5-1 and J usage is TRBJ1-1; D uncertain. V lost 0 bases to trimming and J lost 0 bases, with 3 bases between them. This CDR3 has 13 amino acids. CDR1 is SGHRS, CDR2 YFSETQ, per germline. The chain's CDR3 is CASSLGVNTEAFF. The CDR3, as DNA: TGCGCCAGCAGCTTGGGAGTGAACACTGAAGCTTTCTTT.

J is TRBJ2-6 and V is TRBV28, with D unresolved. The V end was cut by 3 bases, the J end by 4 bases, with 10 bases between. The CDR3 covers 15 residues. Germline CDR1 is MDHEN and CDR2 is SYDVKM. The DNA of the CDR3 is TGTGCCAGCAGTTTGCAGGTCTCCGGGGCCAACGTCCTGACTTTC. Translating it yields CASSLQVSGANVLTF.